The T cell receptor beta chain described here comes from a study of identical twins. As for this clonotype: Its antigen is currently unknown.

Broader study findings: Models underestimated out-of-frame TCR alpha sharing in monozygotic twins.

Via MiXCR, TCRdb re-called the 5' RACE reads, giving one row per CDR3 protein. The sample lists around 470,000 distinct CDR3 sequences; 12% to 15% were seen once. CDR3 length: 17 residues. Germline CDR1 reads SEHNR; CDR2 reads FQNEAQ (reference sequence). Trimming took 4 bases from V and 0 from J; bases not matched to a gene: 9. This same sample was also part of a study on yellow fever vaccine responses in identical twins.

Sequencing input: CD4+ T cells sorted from blood. The chain combines TRBV7-9 with TRBJ2-3; TRBD2 matches at 8 bases. This receptor was taken from a woman between 18 and 29 years old in good health. The CDR3 sequence: CASSSGGAQPSTDTQYF. The CDR3 coding sequence is TGTGCCAGCAGCTCGGGGGGGGCGCAACCTAGCACAGATACGCAGTATTTT.